A selection of T cell receptor beta chains follows, all from one sample in a study of T-cell memory formation after mild COVID-19. TCRdb called the 5' RACE reads again in MiXCR, with one record for every CDR3 protein. The table lists around 200,000 distinct CDR3 sequences, roughly 30% of them singletons, with roughly 10% in the top ten. The sequenced material came from PBMCs or a T cell subset sorted from them (not recorded which). The receptors shown here come from an adult woman who had mild COVID-19 (a few samples of this study predate the infection). Cell type and time point are not known. Each CDR3 is given without its conserved first and last residue. The order of the fields is clone size, V gene, CDR3 protein. Some rows have no size entry. The others give once, few or many, or a class for an expanded clone.

.	TRBV4-1	ASSQLQLTTLEQY
few	TRBV30	AWSGGGGNEQF
few	TRBV5-1	ASSSGTEGQPQH
few	TRBV5-6	ASSYRTGRGDTQY
.	TRBV7-6	ASSVTSGTYEQY
.	TRBV24-1	AAEGHIVRAEAF
few	TRBV5-1	ASSLGRGMNTGELF
.	TRBV5-1	ASSLVGLAGGQGQF
few	TRBV7-2	ASSFIAGGPPDTQY
.	TRBV7-9	ASSHFGPMNTEAF
.	TRBV7-3	ASSLTTTSGSPDTQY
.	TRBV6-1	ASSETGNSYNEQF
.	TRBV19	ASRPTGLGTEAF
.	TRBV7-9	ASSRTEIYGYT
few	TRBV11-1	ASTPSSGTYEQY
.	TRBV7-8	ASSISTWEPSNQPQH
.	TRBV3-1	ASSQARQLAGDHEQY
few	TRBV12-3/TRBV12-4	ASSVWDRAVSNRDEKLF
.	TRBV12-5	ASGLRDSFYNEQF
few	TRBV7-9	ASSLGLAGPTTDTQY
few	TRBV19	ASSEGRGYEQY
few	TRBV7-8	ASAPRGSYEQY
.	TRBV18	ASSPNQGHGNTIY
.	TRBV20-1	SASRGAGSGYT
.	TRBV12-3/TRBV12-4	ASSLARPAGTVSYEQY
few	TRBV7-8	ASSLKGVDYNEQF
.	TRBV10-3	ATSTGTGSGELF
.	TRBV12-3/TRBV12-4	ASRPHRDRGPNTEAF
.	TRBV2	ASSERDRGGEKLF
few	TRBV7-3	ASSPNRGSNTGELF
.	TRBV5-5	ASSLAPGLENTGELF
.	TRBV4-3	ASSQEGDRHYGYT
.	TRBV4-2	ASSQLDALSSYEQY
few	TRBV24-1	ATSDTDWLEDTQY
.	TRBV15	ATSKTGGFGHEQF
.	TRBV7-6	ASSRSISGANVLT
.	TRBV4-3	ASSPDPGAGELF
.	TRBV28	ASSLWRVNEQY
.	TRBV7-8	ASSLWDRVYDYT
few	TRBV12-3/TRBV12-4	ASSDAVGGQPDGYT
few	TRBV18	ASSPGLAGLDTQY